This paragraph covers one T cell receptor (beta chain) sequence. The sample belongs to a study of blood T cell repertoires in COVID-19. Study summary: PBMCs, B-cell-depleted T cells, or T cells were the source of the cDNA or gDNA that made up the material.

As handled by the study authors: Reference gene primer amplification yielded estimated nucleated cell counts. Only in-frame clones appear in the TCRdb table, and some are missing; sequencing was by immunoSEQ multiplex PCR. V and J calls plus clone size are reproduced from that table; the DNA served to infer D and trimming. The sample shows hundreds of thousands of clones, approximately 78% of them seen only once. Germline V gene sequence: CDR1 MNHEY, CDR2 SVGAGI. The ends were cut back, 11 bases at V and 4 bases at J, with 20 bases in the middle. CDR3 size: 14 residues. Individuals drawn from under 30 US areas were roughly 18 to 95 years old. Participants were placed into cohorts based on the clinical history they reported.

J is TRBJ1-2 and V is TRBV6-5; tentative D call: TRBD1 (6 bases). The sample consisted of PBMCs or T cells enriched from blood (not recorded which). This TCR derives from a man in his forties who had been exposed to COVID-19. Here the CDR3 DNA reads TGTGCCTCCCTCGAGGACAGCTCCTTCTATGGCTACACCTTC. Translation gives CASLEDSSFYGYTF.